The 32 T cell receptor beta chains listed next were all sequenced from one sample in a study of blood T cell repertoires in COVID-19. Assay: immunoSEQ multiplex PCR; the TCRdb copy retains only in-frame clones and omits some. The table has over 350,000 clones, roughly 88% seen once; the top ten hold approximately 1.5%. The sequenced sample was peripheral blood. The receptors were sampled from a woman aged 25 to 39 with active or convalescent COVID-19.

The V and J genes are TRBV18 and TRBJ2-3; TRBD2 aligns across 9 bases. The ends lost 3 bases at V and 4 bases at J; junction bases unmatched: 5. CDR3 length equals 15 residues. CDR1 KGHSH and CDR2 LQKENI come from the germline V gene. The CDR3 nucleotides are TGTGCCAGCTCACCGGGGACTAGCATCTCAGATACGCAGTATTTT. It is translated as CASSPGTSISDTQYF.

V usage is TRBV6-1 and J usage is TRBJ1-5; 9 bases match TRBD1. V shed 3 bases and J 11 bases; nucleotides not matched to a gene: 14. CDR3 size: 16 residues. Germline V gene lookup returns CDR1 MNHNS and CDR2 SASEGT. In DNA form, the CDR3 reads TGTGCCAGCAGTGATTCATCGTCGGGACAGGGCCTGTCCCAGCATTTT. Amino acid sequence: CASSDSSSGQGLSQHF.

J is TRBJ1-1 and V is TRBV7-2; D remains unclear. Germline CDR1 and CDR2: SGHTA and FQGNSA. The CDR3 is 14 residues long. Between the trimmed V and J ends, which lost 2 bases and 4 bases, there was a span of 11 bases. The CDR3 loop reads CASSLYRGTTEAFF. CDR3 in DNA: TGTGCCAGCAGCTTATACCGCGGTACCACTGAAGCTTTCTTT. Full variable domain (rest looked up from reference TRBV7-2 and TRBJ1-1): GAGVSQSPSNKVTEKGKDVELRCDPISGHTALYWYRQSLGQGLEFLIYFQGNSAPDKSGLPSDRFSAERTGGSVSTLTIQRTQQEDSAVYLCASSLYRGTTEAFFGQGTRLTVV.

The chain joins TRBV10-3 to TRBJ2-3; 7 bases map to TRBD1. The V and J ends lost 6 bases and 2 bases, in that order; junction bases with no gene match: 17. CDR1 is ENHRY, CDR2 SYGVKD, per germline. The CDR3 consists of 18 residues. The CDR3 loop reads CAIRNTKLLTGDTDTQYF. For the CDR3, the DNA is TGTGCCATCAGAAACACGAAACTACTAACAGGGGACACAGATACGCAGTATTTT.

The V call is TRBV5-8, the J call TRBJ1-2; D is ambiguous. The CDR3 loop spans 13 amino acids. The germline gives CDR1 SGHTS, CDR2 YDEGEE. Trimming shortened V by 4 bases and J by 1 base, and 8 bases separated the two germline ends. The CDR3 reads CASSPGFNYGYTF. DNA for the CDR3: TGTGCCAGCAGCCCGGGTTTTAACTATGGCTACACCTTC.

The chain has TRBV19 and TRBJ1-2, with 7 bases fitting TRBD1. Per the germline V gene, CDR1 is LNHDA and CDR2 is SQIVND (reference sequence). The length of the CDR3 is 12 residues. The junction had 9 bases not matched to a gene; V was cut back by 9 bases and J by 8 bases. CDR3 region: CASTTGPLGYTF. In nucleotides, the CDR3 is TGTGCCAGCACGACAGGGCCCTTAGGCTACACCTTC.

The chain links TRBV7-6 to TRBJ1-2; tentatively, D is TRBD1 (6 bases). Trimming shortened V by 4 bases and J by 14 bases, and 17 bases separated the two germline ends. Germline V CDR1 and CDR2: SGHVS, FNYEAQ. The CDR3 loop spans 12 amino acids. CDR3 coding DNA: TGTGCCAGCAGCTCAAACACCGGGACACTGACCTTC. It codes for CASSSNTGTLTF. Together with reference TRBV7-6 and TRBJ1-2, the CDR3 gives the full variable domain: GAGVSQSPRYKVTKRGQDVALRCDPISGHVSLYWYRQALGQGPEFLTYFNYEAQQDKSGLPNDRFSAERPEGSISTLTIQRTEQRDSAMYRCASSSNTGTLTFGSGTRLTVV.

The rearrangement joins TRBV24-1 to TRBJ2-5, with D possibly matching TRBD1 (6 bases). CDR1 and CDR2 (germline): KGHDR, SFDVKD. The V and J ends lost 4 bases and 4 bases respectively, with 12 bases between them. The CDR3 has 14 residues. The CDR3 spells CATSETGSGETQYF. The CDR3 DNA sequence: TGTGCCACCAGTGAAACAGGGTCGGGAGAGACCCAGTACTTC.

There are a few counts of this clone. The chain links TRBV2 to TRBJ2-3; 7 nucleotides agree with TRBD1. The CDR3 length is 14 residues. Germline V gene sequence: CDR1 SNHLY, CDR2 FYNNEI. J gave up 3 bases and V 3 bases, and 3 bases lay outside the gene matches. The CDR3 reads CASSDSGGTDTQYF. The DNA for the CDR3 is TGTGCCAGCAGTGATTCAGGGGGAACAGATACGCAGTATTTT.

This chain joins TRBV2 and TRBJ1-4, with 7 bases matching TRBD1. Per the germline V gene, CDR1 is SNHLY and CDR2 is FYNNEI. Germline trimming cut 6 bases from V and 16 bases from J; bases unmatched to any gene: 8. The CDR3 runs 11 residues. The DNA for the CDR3 is TGTGCCAGCAGCGGACAGGCCCCATCGTTTTTT. It specifies CASSGQAPSFF.

This chain uses TRBV5-4 with TRBJ2-3; 9 nucleotides align to TRBD2. Trimming removed 1 base from V and 0 bases from J; junction bases left unmatched: 0. CDR1 is SGHNT, CDR2 YYREEE, per germline (reference sequence). The CDR3 totals 15 residues. CDR3 sequence (DNA): TGTGCCAGCAGCTTGCTAGCGGGGAGCACAGATACGCAGTATTTT. Residues: CASSLLAGSTDTQYF. The full variable domain, rest sourced from reference TRBV5-4 and TRBJ2-3, is ETGVTQSPTHLIKTRGQQVTLRCSSQSGHNTVSWYQQALGQGPQFIFQYYREEENGRGNFPPRFSGLQFPNYSSELNVNALELDDSALYLCASSLLAGSTDTQYFGPGTRLTVL.

This chain connects TRBV5-5 to TRBJ1-1; no reliable D call. CDR3 length equals 15 residues. Trimming cost V 4 bases and J 3 bases, with 16 bases left between them. The germline V gene encodes CDR1 SGHKS and CDR2 YYEKEE (reference sequence). The CDR3: CASSAGRALYTEAFF. CDR3 sequence (DNA): TGTGCCAGCAGCGCCGGGAGGGCGCTGTACACTGAAGCTTTCTTT.

In its sample, this clone was seen a few times. The sample has other DNA sequences that encode this CDR3 too. The chain has TRBV5-1 and TRBJ1-1; tentative D call: TRBD1 (5 bases). Between the trimmed V and J ends, which lost 4 bases and 0 bases, there was a span of 13 bases. CDR3 size: 15 residues. Germline assignment: CDR1 SGHRS and CDR2 YFSETQ. The CDR3 here is CASSRQGSMNTEAFF. CDR3 sequence (DNA): TGCGCCAGCAGCCGCCAGGGTAGCATGAACACTGAAGCTTTCTTT.

CDR3 loop: CASSLMSDGNTEAFF. DNA for the CDR3: TGTGCCAGCAGTTTAATGTCAGATGGGAACACTGAAGCTTTCTTT. This rearrangement joins TRBV27 to TRBJ1-1; D unresolved. V shed 2 bases and J shed 1 base, with 11 bases lying between them. CDR1 MNHEY and CDR2 SMNVEV come from the germline V gene (reference sequence). The CDR3 contains 15 residues.

The J gene is TRBJ2-3, the V gene TRBV13; D is uncertain. V was shortened by 5 bases and J by 1 base, with 4 bases between the two germline ends. Germline values: CDR1 PRHDT, CDR2 FYEKMQ (reference sequence). This CDR3 region has 12 residues. In nucleotides, the CDR3 is TGTGCCAGCAGCGCAGGCACAGATACGCAGTATTTT. Protein: CASSAGTDTQYF.

The chain employs TRBV3-1 (or the pseudogene TRBV3-2) and TRBJ1-1; 7 positions agree with TRBD1. V lost 1 base, J lost 0 bases, and 2 bases stayed unmatched. CDR3 length: 15 residues. Germline V lookup: CDR1 LGHDT, CDR2 YNNKEL (reference sequence). The CDR3 sequence is CASSQGQGMNTEAFF. Here the CDR3 DNA reads TGTGCCAGCAGCCAAGGACAGGGAATGAACACTGAAGCTTTCTTT.

V gene TRBV6-6 combines with J gene TRBJ1-5; a possible D gene is TRBD1 (5 bases). Germline loops: CDR1 MNHNY, CDR2 SVGAGI (reference sequence). The CDR3 runs 16 residues. V lost 0 bases to trimming and J lost 2 bases, with 11 bases between them. Here the CDR3 DNA reads TGTGCCAGCAGTTACTCGAAAGGGGTTGGCAATCAGCCCCAGCATTTT. Translated, it gives CASSYSKGVGNQPQHF.

V gene TRBV19 combines with J gene TRBJ1-5; weak D call: TRBD1 (6 bases). CDR1 and CDR2 from the germline V gene are LNHDA and SQIVND (reference sequence). There are 14 residues in the CDR3. Trimming removed 1 base at V and 9 bases at J, with 13 bases between. The CDR3 nucleotides are TGTGCCAGTAGTATAGCAGGGGTGCAAGGGCCCCAGCATTTT. Its translation: CASSIAGVQGPQHF. The whole variable domain, filled in from reference TRBV19 and TRBJ1-5, reads DGGITQSPKYLFRKEGQNVTLSCEQNLNHDAMYWYRQDPGQGLRLIYYSQIVNDFQKGDIAEGYSVSREKKESFPLTVTSAQKNPTAFYLCASSIAGVQGPQHFGDGTRLSIL.

The chain employs TRBV3-1 (or the pseudogene TRBV3-2) and TRBJ1-2, with TRBD1 as a possible D gene (6 bases). Between the trimmed V and J ends, which lost 5 bases and 4 bases, there was a span of 11 bases. Germline loops: CDR1 LGHDT, CDR2 YNNKEL (reference sequence). The CDR3 covers 13 residues. This CDR3 reads CASSAGQLYGYTF. CDR3 DNA: TGTGCCAGCAGCGCCGGACAGCTCTATGGCTACACCTTC.

V is TRBV21-1 and J is TRBJ2-2; the D call TRBD1 from the table was never checked on the DNA. TRBV21-1 is flagged as a pseudogene. The CDR3 sequence is 17 residues long. The CDR3 coding sequence is TGTGCCCGCAACACTCAATCAGGGGGGACGAACACCGGGGAGCTGTTTTTT. Translating it yields CARNTQSGGTNTGELFF.

The chain joins TRBV6-5 to TRBJ1-2; 7 positions match TRBD1. This CDR3 comprises 14 residues. Germline CDR1 is MNHEY and CDR2 is SVGAGI. J was trimmed by 6 bases and V by 4 bases; bases with no gene match: 8. CDR3 sequence reads: CASSSAQGRDGYTF. The CDR3 bases are TGTGCCAGCAGTTCCGCACAGGGGCGAGATGGCTACACCTTC.

This rearrangement joins TRBV7-6 to TRBJ2-1, with 7 nucleotides matching TRBD2. CDR3 length: 16 residues. Germline assignment: CDR1 SGHVS and CDR2 FNYEAQ. V dropped 0 bases and J dropped 7; count of bases not matched to a gene: 9. For the CDR3, the DNA is TGTGCCAGCAGCTTAGCGGTGGGCGGGAGTGTTAATGAGCAGTTCTTC. Translated, it gives CASSLAVGGSVNEQFF.

The gene calls are TRBV5-8 and TRBJ1-5; D not certain. Germline V CDR1 and CDR2: SGHTS, YDEGEE. The CDR3 length is 15 residues. Trimming shortened V by 0 bases and J by 2 bases, and 9 bases separated the two germline ends. Written as DNA, the CDR3 is TGTGCCAGCAGCTTGGCCCGGGGTGGCAATCAGCCCCAGCATTTT. Its translation: CASSLARGGNQPQHF.

V and J are TRBV6-5 and TRBJ1-1; 9 positions match TRBD1. CDR1 is MNHEY and CDR2 is SVGAGI in the germline V gene. This CDR3 has 15 residues. V trimming: 7 bases; J trimming: 4 bases; junction bases outside the gene matches: 10. The CDR3 reads CASNPGQGKGTEAFF. CDR3 bases: TGTGCCAGCAACCCGGGACAGGGAAAAGGCACTGAAGCTTTCTTT.

The sample holds a few counts of this clone. V and J are TRBV27 and TRBJ2-7; D perhaps matches TRBD2 (5 bases). CDR3 length equals 13 residues. CDR1 and CDR2 (germline): MNHEY, SMNVEV (reference sequence). The V and J ends lost 8 bases and 6 bases respectively, with 17 bases between them. CDR3 sequence (DNA): TGTGCCAGCGCACCGGGGTCGGCGCGCGAGCAGTACTTC. Encoded protein: CASAPGSAREQYF.

The V call is TRBV6-5, the J call TRBJ1-2; 10 nucleotides agree with TRBD1. Trimming took 3 bases from V and 0 from J; bases not matched to a gene: 4. Germline V gene sequence: CDR1 MNHEY, CDR2 SVGAGI. The CDR3 loop spans 16 amino acids. The CDR3 region is CASSYTGTGANYGYTF. The DNA for the CDR3 is TGTGCCAGCAGTTATACCGGGACAGGGGCTAACTATGGCTACACCTTC.

The rearrangement joins TRBV6-5 to TRBJ2-7; TRBD2 matches 11 bases. With V trimmed by 6 bases and J by 3 bases, 4 bases remained unmatched. CDR1 is MNHEY, CDR2 SVGAGI, per germline. CDR3 length: 14 residues. CDR3 bases: TGTGCCAGCAGCCGGCTAGCGGGAGGCTACGAGCAGTACTTC. This sequence encodes CASSRLAGGYEQYF.

This clone was seen only once. The chain recombines TRBV5-8 with TRBJ2-2; 7 nucleotides match TRBD1. J gave up 2 bases and V 7 bases, and 8 bases lay outside the gene matches. The CDR3 runs to 15 residues. Germline loops: CDR1 SGHTS, CDR2 YDEGEE. CDR3 amino acids: CASAHGTVNTGELFF. The CDR3, as DNA: TGTGCCAGCGCTCACGGGACAGTCAACACCGGGGAGCTGTTTTTT. Filled out from reference TRBV5-8 and TRBJ2-2, the complete variable domain reads EAGVTQSPTHLIKTRGQQATLRCSPISGHTSVYWYQQALGLGLQFLLWYDEGEERNRGNFPPRFSGRQFPNYSSELNVNALELEDSALYLCASAHGTVNTGELFFGEGSRLTVL.

The gene calls are TRBV19 and TRBJ2-2, with 11 positions matching TRBD1. The V and J ends lost 10 bases and 6 bases, in that order; junction bases with no gene match: 7. Germline V CDR1 and CDR2: LNHDA, SQIVND (reference sequence). There are 14 residues in the CDR3. The CDR3 nucleotides are TGTGCCACCCGGACAGGGGGCGCCCCCGGGGAGCTGTTTTTT. Its translation: CATRTGGAPGELFF.

V usage is TRBV18 and J usage is TRBJ2-3; no reliable D call. The V end lost 1 base, the J end lost 0 bases, and 20 bases lay between the germline ends. The CDR3 totals 19 residues. CDR1 is KGHSH and CDR2 is LQKENI in the germline V gene. CDR3 DNA: TGTGCCAGCTCACCACGAGCCCTTACCCCAGGTACTAGCACAGATACGCAGTATTTT. It specifies CASSPRALTPGTSTDTQYF.

The V and J genes are TRBV11-2 and TRBJ2-5; 7 nucleotides align to TRBD1. CDR1 SGHAT and CDR2 FQNNGV come from the germline V gene. V shed 5 bases, J shed 1 base, and the junction held 7 bases outside the gene matches. The CDR3 loop spans 15 amino acids. The DNA of the CDR3 is TGTGCCAGCAGCGCAATAGCAGGGGGCCAAGAGACCCAGTACTTC. Its translation is CASSAIAGGQETQYF. Full variable domain (missing parts from reference TRBV11-2 and TRBJ2-5): EAGVAQSPRYKIIEKRQSVAFWCNPISGHATLYWYQQILGQGPKLLIQFQNNGVVDDSQLPKDRFSAERLKGVDSTLKIQPAKLEDSAVYLCASSAIAGGQETQYFGPGTRLLVL.

CDR3 in amino acids: CASSSETGNEQFF. Written as DNA, the CDR3 is TGTGCCAGCAGCTCCGAGACAGGTAATGAGCAGTTCTTC. This sequence joins TRBV11-2 and TRBJ2-1; a possible D gene is TRBD1 (6 bases). In germline, CDR1 is SGHAT, CDR2 FQNNGV. V lost 4 bases to trimming and J lost 7 bases, with 11 bases between them. The CDR3 covers 13 residues. Based on the CDR3 plus reference TRBV11-2 and TRBJ2-1, the full variable domain is EAGVAQSPRYKIIEKRQSVAFWCNPISGHATLYWYQQILGQGPKLLIQFQNNGVVDDSQLPKDRFSAERLKGVDSTLKIQPAKLEDSAVYLCASSSETGNEQFFGPGTRLTVL.